One and the same sample provided the 11 T cell receptor beta chains below, sequenced in a study of cytomegalovirus exposure and HLA in healthy donors. Data came from immunoSEQ multiplex PCR; TCRdb stores just in-frame clones and leaves some out. Found here are tens of thousands of clones, 85% to 95% of them singletons; the top ten hold about 5.8%. Source material: PBMCs. Source of these receptors: a woman aged 18-30 years in good health and CMV-seronegative.

The chain combines TRBV11-2 with TRBJ2-1; D gene ambiguous. CDR3 length: 14 residues. The germline V gene encodes CDR1 SGHAT and CDR2 FQNNGV. V lost 2 bases to trimming and J lost 9 bases, with 14 bases between them. CDR3: CASSLLTAGGEQFF. CDR3 DNA: TGTGCCAGCAGCTTATTGACCGCCGGCGGTGAGCAGTTCTTC.

The CDR3 spells CASSIDRYTEAFF. CDR3 bases: TGTGCCAGCAGTATCGACAGGTACACTGAAGCTTTCTTT. The gene calls are TRBV6-6 and TRBJ1-1; TRBD1 might be the D (6 bases). V lost 5 bases and J 3 bases, leaving 10 bases between the germline ends. The CDR3 is made up of 13 amino acids. In germline, CDR1 is MNHNY, CDR2 SVGAGI (reference sequence).

The genes are TRBV27 and TRBJ1-4; a weak D match, TRBD1 (6 bases). Looked up from germline, CDR1 is MNHEY and CDR2 is SMNVEV (reference sequence). CDR3 size: 15 residues. V lost 6 bases and J 4 bases, leaving 15 bases between the germline ends. CDR3 in DNA: TGTGCCAGCAGCCCTATCGGCAGGGGTAATGAAAAACTGTTTTTT. Its protein product is CASSPIGRGNEKLFF.

The V gene is TRBV5-1, the J gene TRBJ1-1; D is ambiguous. Germline CDR1 reads SGHRS; CDR2 reads YFSETQ. There are 12 residues in the CDR3. Trimming shortened V by 3 bases and J by 7 bases, and 10 bases separated the two germline ends. CDR3: CASSSAGHEAFF. The CDR3 DNA reads as TGCGCCAGCAGCTCTGCAGGCCATGAAGCTTTCTTT.

The chain joins TRBV10-3 to TRBJ2-7, with 12 bases matching TRBD1. This CDR3 spans 16 amino acids. Germline CDR1 is ENHRY and CDR2 is SYGVKD. V gave up 10 bases and J gave up 4 bases; unmatched junction bases: 14. CDR3 coding DNA: TGTGCCACCCAAGATACCGGGACAGGGGGCCGGTACGAGCAGTACTTC. Translating it yields CATQDTGTGGRYEQYF.

The CDR3 loop reads CASSAQPPGMGSYNEQFF. CDR3 in DNA: TGTGCCAGCAGCGCACAACCTCCAGGGATGGGCTCCTACAATGAGCAGTTCTTC. The rearrangement links TRBV9 to TRBJ2-1; maybe TRBD1 (5 bases). CDR1 is SGDLS, CDR2 YYNGEE, per germline. The CDR3 has 18 residues. V was trimmed by 3 bases and J by 0 bases, leaving 19 bases between them. The full variable domain, in which reference TRBV9 and TRBJ2-1 provide the parts outside the CDR3, is DSGVTQTPKHLITATGQRVTLRCSPRSGDLSVYWYQQSLDQGLQFLIQYYNGEERAKGNILERFSAQQFPDLHSELNLSSLELGDSALYFCASSAQPPGMGSYNEQFFGPGTRLTVL.

The J gene is TRBJ2-5, the V gene TRBV6-5, with 9 bases fitting TRBD2. Germline V gene lookup returns CDR1 MNHEY and CDR2 SVGAGI. V was pared by 7 bases and J by 4 bases, with 7 bases of the junction left unmatched. This CDR3 comprises 14 residues. The CDR3 reads CASTEAGGGETQYF. The CDR3 DNA is TGTGCCAGCACCGAAGCGGGGGGCGGAGAGACCCAGTACTTC.

The J gene is TRBJ2-3, the V gene TRBV7-2; 12 bases match TRBD2. Trimming took 5 bases from V and 3 from J; bases not matched to a gene: 6. This CDR3 comprises 16 residues. Germline CDR1 is SGHTA and CDR2 is FQGNSA. The CDR3 DNA reads as TGTGCCAGCAGCCCCATGGGGACTAGCGGGACAGATACGCAGTATTTT. Protein sequence: CASSPMGTSGTDTQYF. Full variable domain (remainder filled in from reference TRBV7-2 and TRBJ2-3): GAGVSQSPSNKVTEKGKDVELRCDPISGHTALYWYRQSLGQGLEFLIYFQGNSAPDKSGLPSDRFSAERTGGSVSTLTIQRTQQEDSAVYLCASSPMGTSGTDTQYFGPGTRLTVL.

The chain couples TRBV6-4 to TRBJ2-1, with 9 bases that match TRBD2. The CDR3 loop spans 16 amino acids. Germline V gives CDR1 MRHNA, CDR2 SNTAGT. Trimming removed 0 bases from V and 6 bases from J; junction bases left unmatched: 6. CDR3 protein: CASSDSIGTSLNEQFF. The CDR3 DNA reads TGTGCCAGCAGTGACTCGATAGGGACTAGCCTCAATGAGCAGTTCTTC.

This chain links TRBV2 with TRBJ2-3; maybe TRBD1 (5 bases). This CDR3 spans 12 amino acids. Germline V lookup: CDR1 SNHLY, CDR2 FYNNEI. Deletions cut 10 bases from V and 4 bases from J, with 12 bases between. In DNA form, the CDR3 reads TGTGCCAACGCCCAGGGCCCAGATACGCAGTATTTT. It is translated as CANAQGPDTQYF.

The chain carries TRBV27 and TRBJ1-1, with TRBD1 as a possible D gene (5 bases). There are 15 residues in the CDR3. Germline CDR1 and CDR2: MNHEY and SMNVEV (reference sequence). Trimming removed 6 bases from V and 3 bases from J, with 17 bases in between. The CDR3, as DNA: TGTGCCAGCAGCACCCGGGGCGGGGTTTACACTGAAGCTTTCTTT. Its translation: CASSTRGGVYTEAFF.